The 28 T cell receptor beta chains reported below all come from one sample, sequenced in a study of T cells in Graves' hyperthyroidism and ophthalmopathy. Template material for amplifying TCR beta CDR3 regions consisted of RNA transcripts. RT-PCR in the first round (using the HTBI primer set) targeted the TCR CDR3. TCRdb re-called the multiplex PCR reads through MiXCR, storing one row per CDR3 protein. The sample gives 600,000 to 700,000 distinct CDR3 sequences, 40% to 55% of which show up once; under 8.5% is in the top ten. Sequences were obtained from peripheral blood or thyroid tissue (not recorded which). The origin of the receptors is an adult man with Graves' disease, either hyperthyroidism or ophthalmopathy (not recorded which).

The V call is TRBV15, the J call TRBJ2-6; D not certain. The CDR3 runs to 16 residues. Germline lookup yields CDR1 LNHNV and CDR2 YYDKDF (reference sequence). The germline V and J ends were trimmed by 3 bases and 0 bases, with 9 bases remaining between them. CDR3 nucleotide sequence: TGTGCCACCAGCAGTGAAGACCGCTCTGGGGCCAACGTCCTGACTTTC. As protein: CATSSEDRSGANVLTF.

The chain has TRBV6-1 and TRBJ1-6; 10 bases line up with TRBD1. Germline values: CDR1 MNHNS, CDR2 SASEGT. CDR3 length: 17 residues. V gave up 3 bases and J gave up 9 bases; unmatched junction bases: 11. The CDR3 loop is CASSEIRQGAQGSPLHF. The DNA for the CDR3 is TGTGCCAGCAGTGAGATTCGACAGGGGGCTCAAGGTTCACCCCTCCACTTT.

The table lists this clonotype with a count of one. This may be a read error, as it is one base from a much larger clone. The chain couples TRBV7-2 to TRBJ1-1, with 8 bases fitting TRBD1. Trimming at V came to 5 bases and at J to 5 bases, leaving 10 bases not matched to a gene. Germline CDR1 reads SGHTA; CDR2 reads FQGNSA. CDR3 length: 15 residues. CDR3 DNA: TGTGCCAGCAGCCCTAGACCGACAGGGGCGACTGAAGCTTTCTTT. This sequence encodes CASSPRPTGATEAFF. Full variable domain (rest looked up from reference TRBV7-2 and TRBJ1-1): GAGVSQSPSNKVTEKGKDVELRCDPISGHTALYWYRQSLGQGLEFLIYFQGNSAPDKSGLPSDRFSAERTGGSVSTLTIQRTQQEDSAVYLCASSPRPTGATEAFFGQGTRLTVV.

As to this clonotype: Without the conserved terminal phenylalanine or tryptophan, this CDR3 likely stems from a read error. The limits of the CDR3 on the DNA are not certain, so only TCRdb's listed CDR3 is given. The gene calls are TRBV10-3 and TRBJ2-2; the table's D call of TRBD2 was not tested on the DNA. Germline CDR1 and CDR2: ENHRY and SYGVKD. The CDR3 is 9 residues long, counting both termini. Here the CDR3 reads CAISKGEVI.

This clonotype was seen a handful of times. The genes are TRBV5-1 and TRBJ1-1, with 9 bases identical to TRBD1. This CDR3 contains 15 residues. Germline assignment: CDR1 SGHRS and CDR2 YFSETQ. Trimming at V came to 1 base and at J to 5 bases, leaving 6 bases not matched to a gene. CDR3 sequence: CASSLSTGGGTEAFF. The CDR3 bases are TGCGCCAGCAGCTTGTCGACAGGGGGAGGGACTGAAGCTTTCTTT. The whole variable domain, remainder taken from reference TRBV5-1 and TRBJ1-1, is KAGVTQTPRYLIKTRGQQVTLSCSPISGHRSVSWYQQTPGQGLQFLFEYFSETQRNKGNFPGRFSGRQFSNSRSEMNVSTLELGDSALYLCASSLSTGGGTEAFFGQGTRLTVV.

J is TRBJ2-5 and V is TRBV12-5; the match to TRBD2 covers 9 bases. This CDR3 contains 15 residues. The V gene's germline CDR1 is LGHNT and CDR2 FRNRAP. The V and J ends lost 4 bases and 4 bases, in that order; junction bases with no gene match: 7. CDR3 loop: CASGSTAGGLETQYF. CDR3 in DNA: TGTGCTAGTGGTTCAACAGCGGGAGGACTAGAGACCCAGTACTTC.

The chain employs TRBV29-1 and TRBJ1-2, with D possibly matching TRBD1 (6 bases). Germline CDR1 SQVTM, CDR2 ANQGSEA. The CDR3 length is 11 residues. Trimming removed 8 bases at V and 8 bases at J, with 15 bases between. The CDR3 reads CSLQGMGGYTF. CDR3 sequence (DNA): TGCAGCCTACAGGGAATGGGGGGCTACACCTTC.

This clonotype has ten or more counts. The chain combines TRBV7-9 with TRBJ1-2; possibly TRBD1 for D (5 bases). V lost 5 bases, J lost 2 bases, and 12 bases lay in between. Germline V gene sequence: CDR1 SEHNR, CDR2 FQNEAQ (reference sequence). This CDR3 has 14 amino acids. CDR3 nucleotide sequence: TGTGCCAGCAGCCCCGAGACAGCCAACTATGGCTACACCTTC. Its protein is CASSPETANYGYTF.

Written as DNA, the CDR3 is TGTGCCAGCAGCGTAGCAGGGATGATGAATTCACCCCTCCACTTT. Its translation is CASSVAGMMNSPLHF. The rearrangement joins TRBV9 to TRBJ1-6, with D possibly being TRBD1 (5 bases). The CDR3 consists of 15 residues. Trimming cost V 0 bases and J 7 bases, with 11 bases left between them. CDR1 is SGDLS, CDR2 YYNGEE, per germline.

This clonotype was observed at least ten times. V usage is TRBV7-8 and J usage is TRBJ1-4, with a possible D match to TRBD1 (6 bases). The CDR3 contains 17 residues. Trimming removed 0 bases from V and 4 bases from J, with 15 bases in between. Germline V gene sequence: CDR1 SGHVS, CDR2 FQNEAQ. The CDR3 sequence: CASSLAPRGGGNEKLFF. The CDR3, as DNA: TGTGCCAGCAGCTTAGCACCCAGGGGCGGTGGTAATGAAAAACTGTTTTTT.

This clonotype was detected many times. This sequence joins TRBV7-9 and TRBJ2-7, with D perhaps matching TRBD1 (5 bases). Per germline, CDR1 SEHNR and CDR2 FQNEAQ (reference sequence). This CDR3 spans 13 amino acids. V lost 4 bases and J 5 bases, leaving 12 bases between the germline ends. The CDR3 DNA follows: TGTGCCAGCAGCTCCAGGGCCGCGCACGAGCAGTACTTC. This gives the protein CASSSRAAHEQYF.

J is TRBJ1-2 and V is TRBV20-1, with 7 bases that match TRBD1. Germline V gene lookup returns CDR1 DFQATT and CDR2 SNEGSKA (reference sequence). The ends lost 2 bases at V and 2 bases at J; junction bases unmatched: 11. The CDR3 is 16 residues long. CDR3 loop: CSARMAGGISNYGYTF. The CDR3 coding sequence is TGCAGTGCTAGAATGGCAGGGGGGATCTCGAACTATGGCTACACCTTC.

To note about this clonotype: A read error may produce the germline difference seen at one junction end. CDR3 nucleotides: TGCAGCGTTGATTTTGTTAGCGGGGGGAATGGGGAGCCGTTTTTT. Encoded protein: CSVDFVSGGNGEPFF. The rearrangement joins TRBV29-1 to TRBJ2-2; 10 positions match TRBD2. The CDR3 is 15 residues long. Germline CDR1 is SQVTM and CDR2 is ANQGSEA.

This clonotype was picked up many times. The chain links TRBV15 to TRBJ1-5; TRBD1 agrees at 9 bases. Germline CDR1 reads LNHNV; CDR2 reads YYDKDF (reference sequence). The CDR3 consists of 14 residues. J lost 3 bases, V lost 7 bases, and 4 bases had no gene match. CDR3 sequence (DNA): TGTGCCACCAAAACAGGGGGCCCCAATCAGCCCCAGCATTTT. As protein: CATKTGGPNQPQHF.

This sequence joins TRBV24-1 and TRBJ1-1, with D possibly being TRBD1 (5 bases). The CDR3 spans 14 residues. The V gene's germline CDR1 is KGHDR and CDR2 SFDVKD. V dropped 6 bases and J dropped 5 bases, with 15 bases sitting between them. For the CDR3, the DNA is TGTGCCACCAGTTACGCCGCAGGGAGGACTGAAGCTTTCTTT. It encodes CATSYAAGRTEAFF.

The chain has TRBV2 and TRBJ1-1; TRBD1 matches 8 bases. CDR3 length equals 16 residues. J gave up 1 base and V 8 bases, and 12 bases lay outside the gene matches. The germline CDR1 and CDR2 sequences are SNHLY and FYNNEI. CDR3 amino acids: CASVRGQGATNTEAFF. CDR3 DNA sequence: TGTGCCAGCGTGAGAGGACAGGGCGCCACGAACACTGAAGCTTTCTTT. Full variable domain (outside the CDR3, taken from reference TRBV2 and TRBJ1-1): EPEVTQTPSHQVTQMGQEVILRCVPISNHLYFYWYRQILGQKVEFLVSFYNNEISEKSEIFDDQFSVERPDGSNFTLKIRSTKLEDSAMYFCASVRGQGATNTEAFFGQGTRLTVV.

This clonotype has more than one count but fewer than ten. The chain joins TRBV19 to TRBJ2-7, with D perhaps matching TRBD1 (7 bases). CDR1 is LNHDA and CDR2 is SQIVND in the germline V gene (reference sequence). Trimming left V 3 bases short and J 8 bases short, with 17 bases between. This CDR3 region has 14 residues. This CDR3 is CASSIQEGAKKQYF. The CDR3 bases are TGTGCCAGTAGTATTCAGGAGGGGGCTAAAAAGCAGTACTTC.

V is TRBV29-1 and J is TRBJ1-3; 8 bases match TRBD1. The germline V gene encodes CDR1 SQVTM and CDR2 ANQGSEA. The J segment lost 3 bases and the V segment lost 4 bases, leaving 8 bases of the junction unmatched. The CDR3 length is 15 residues. In DNA, the CDR3 is TGCAGCGTTGCAGGGGGGGGACAGGTTGGAAACACCATATATTTT. Its protein is CSVAGGGQVGNTIYF.

A few counts support this clonotype. V and J are TRBV9 and TRBJ2-7; TRBD1 or TRBD2 may be the D gene (6 bases each). V shed 4 bases and J shed 2 bases, with 10 bases lying between them. The length of the CDR3 is 13 residues. Germline CDR1 is SGDLS and CDR2 is YYNGEE. For the CDR3, the DNA is TGTGCCAGCAGCCACAGGGAGGCCTACGAGCAGTACTTC. Translation: CASSHREAYEQYF.

V is TRBV24-1 and J is TRBJ1-6, with D perhaps matching TRBD1 (5 bases). The CDR3 sequence is 15 residues long. V dropped 5 bases and J dropped 5 bases, with 12 bases sitting between them. Germline V gene lookup returns CDR1 KGHDR and CDR2 SFDVKD. CDR3 amino acids: CATSAQGLNNSPLHF. In nucleotides, the CDR3 is TGTGCCACCAGTGCGCAGGGACTGAATAATTCACCCCTCCACTTT.

The chain has TRBV6-5 and TRBJ1-6; possible D gene TRBD1, 5 bases. With 5 bases removed from V and 7 bases from J, the gap between germline ends came to 18 bases. The germline V gene has CDR1 MNHEY and CDR2 SVGAGI. The CDR3 runs 16 residues. CDR3 nucleotide sequence: TGTGCCAGCAGTGCGACAGTGTTCCAGTCCAATTCACCCCTCCACTTT. This sequence encodes CASSATVFQSNSPLHF.

J is TRBJ1-6 and V is TRBV7-2, with D tentatively TRBD1 (6 bases). The CDR3 length is 20 residues. Germline CDR1 reads SGHTA; CDR2 reads FQGNSA. The V end lost 0 bases, the J end lost 3 bases, and 21 bases lay between the germline ends. CDR3 in amino acids: CASSLAGRGNEGFYNSPLHF. For the CDR3, the DNA is TGTGCCAGCAGCTTAGCTGGCAGGGGCAACGAGGGCTTCTATAATTCACCCCTCCACTTT.

The chain joins TRBV6-5 to TRBJ1-5; 11 nucleotides align to TRBD1. V lost 4 bases, J lost 4 bases, and 6 bases stayed unmatched. This CDR3 spans 16 amino acids. Germline V gene lookup returns CDR1 MNHEY and CDR2 SVGAGI. CDR3 sequence (DNA): TGTGCCAGCAGTTCCGGGACAGGGGGAAGAAATCAGCCCCAGCATTTT. It codes for CASSSGTGGRNQPQHF.

There are many counts of this clonotype. This sequence joins TRBV19 and TRBJ1-2, with 8 bases identical to TRBD1. Germline lookup yields CDR1 LNHDA and CDR2 SQIVND (reference sequence). The CDR3 totals 12 residues. J lost 6 bases, V lost 9 bases, and 6 bases had no gene match. The CDR3 spells CASSGTGHGYTF. CDR3 DNA sequence: TGTGCCAGCAGTGGGACAGGACATGGCTACACCTTC.

V is TRBV12-3 or TRBV12-4 and J is TRBJ1-1; weak D call: TRBD1 (6 bases). V was clipped by 2 bases and J by 3 bases, with 10 bases between them. The CDR3 has 14 residues. The DNA for the CDR3 is TGTGCCAGCAGTTTAAGGGGGATGGACACTGAAGCTTTCTTT. This encodes CASSLRGMDTEAFF.

A note on this clonotype: One junction end disagrees with the germline gene, perhaps due to a read error. The CDR3 coding sequence is TGCGCCAGCAGCCTCCGACAGGGGGACTACGAGCAGTACTTC. Protein product: CASSLRQGDYEQYF. The chain employs TRBV7-9 and TRBJ2-7, with 9 bases lining up with TRBD1. The CDR3 has 14 amino acids. The germline V gene encodes CDR1 SEHNR and CDR2 FQNEAQ (reference sequence).

This clonotype was seen only a few times. This sequence joins TRBV5-1 and TRBJ1-6; 7 bases map to TRBD1. This CDR3 is 16 amino acids long. Germline CDR1 and CDR2: SGHRS and YFSETQ. V lost 2 bases to trimming and J lost 7 bases; unmatched junction nucleotides: 9. The CDR3 loop reads CASSLSEGGKNSPLHF. DNA for the CDR3: TGCGCCAGCAGCTTATCGGAAGGGGGCAAAAATTCACCCCTCCACTTT.

This clonotype was counted many times. The chain links TRBV7-9 to TRBJ2-7, with D possibly matching TRBD2 (5 bases). Germline V gives CDR1 SEHNR, CDR2 FQNEAQ (reference sequence). This CDR3 contains 12 residues. Trimming shortened V by 5 bases and J by 4 bases, and 9 bases separated the two germline ends. The CDR3 is CASSGGQYEQYF. The CDR3 DNA sequence: TGTGCCAGCAGCGGAGGTCAATACGAGCAGTACTTC. Drawing the rest from reference TRBV7-9 and TRBJ2-7, the complete variable domain is DTGVSQNPRHKITKRGQNVTFRCDPISEHNRLYWYRQTLGQGPEFLTYFQNEAQLEKSRLLSDRFSAERPKGSFSTLEIQRTEQGDSAMYLCASSGGQYEQYFGPGTRLTVT.